The present T cell receptor (beta chain) was sequenced within a study of identical twins. Each donor was a healthy Caucasian. A single record per CDR3 protein comes from TCRdb applying MiXCR to the 5' RACE reads. The table lists about 530,000 distinct CDR3 sequences, about 16% of them singletons, with roughly 0.42% in the top ten. Only a few counts were recorded for this clonotype. Germline V lookup: CDR1 SEHNR, CDR2 FQNEAQ (reference sequence). The trim removed 6 bases at V and 8 bases at J, leaving 10 bases unmatched. This CDR3 has 14 residues. This same sample was also taken into another study, of yellow fever vaccine responses in identical twins.

What was sequenced was CD4+ T cells sorted from blood. The source of this sequence is a woman younger than 35 in good health. V is TRBV7-9 and J is TRBJ2-1, with 7 bases matching TRBD1. CDR3 in amino acids: CASRPGQPGYEQFF. CDR3 in DNA: TGTGCCAGCAGACCGGGACAGCCGGGGTATGAGCAGTTCTTC.